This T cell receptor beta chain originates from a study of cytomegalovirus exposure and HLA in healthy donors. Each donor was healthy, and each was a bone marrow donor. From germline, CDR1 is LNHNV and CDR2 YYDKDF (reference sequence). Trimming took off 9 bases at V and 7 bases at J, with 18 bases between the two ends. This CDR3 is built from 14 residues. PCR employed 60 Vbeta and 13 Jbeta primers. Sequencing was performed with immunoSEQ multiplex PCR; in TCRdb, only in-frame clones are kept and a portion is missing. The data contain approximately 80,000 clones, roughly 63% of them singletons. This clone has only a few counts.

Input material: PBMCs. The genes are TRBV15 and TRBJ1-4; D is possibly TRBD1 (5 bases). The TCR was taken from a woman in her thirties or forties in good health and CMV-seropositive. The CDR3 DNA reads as TGTGCCACTACGGACCTTGGGGCAGGTGAAAAACTGTTTTTT. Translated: CATTDLGAGEKLFF.